This record concerns one T cell receptor beta chain sequence. Its matching antigen is unknown. It was with 60 Vbeta and 13 Jbeta primers that the PCR ran. Profiled with immunoSEQ multiplex PCR; TCRdb holds only in-frame clones, not every one. The data contain 54,000 or so clones, approximately 70% of them singletons. This record belongs to a study of cytomegalovirus exposure and HLA in healthy donors. Study-level findings and limits: TRBV6-2, TRBV6-3 and some other V segments were unresolvable in 87-base-pair reads. The classifier reportedly diagnosed cytomegalovirus status with high sensitivity and specificity. Across donors, sequencing depth was assumed by presence/absence analyses to be roughly uniform. Fewer N-insertions (relative to the approximately 670-donor mean) were reportedly seen in an Asian-associated ancestry cluster in a later analysis.

The CDR3 runs to 18 residues. Germline loops: CDR1 LNHNV, CDR2 YYDKDF (reference sequence). Losses at the gene ends were 0 bases for V and 4 bases for J; bases not matched to a gene: 14. Input material: PBMCs. The chain is built from TRBV15 and TRBJ1-2; 7 bases map to TRBD1. The sequence was collected from a woman aged 55-70 years in good health and CMV-seropositive. DNA for the CDR3: TGTGCCACCAGCAGAGATCCAGGGGGGTGGCAGGTGGCCTATGGCTACACCTTC. It translates to CATSRDPGGWQVAYGYTF.